What follows is one TCR beta chain and its context. Its binding antigen is unknown. No clone much larger than this one lies a single base away; base qualities are absent. Spanning cysteine to phenylalanine, the CDR3 consists of 14 amino acids. The kept DNA is CDR3 alone, 42 bases in frame from the first base. Taken from the germline V gene, the CDR1 and CDR2 loops are MNHEY and SVGAGI. Between the V and J ends, shortened by 5 bases and 4 bases respectively, the junction contains 13 bases. The data are from a study of blood T cells in healthy people across ages (dated by TCRdb to 2014 to 2015). Study-wide context: In model experiments, template switching captured about one uniquely barcoded TCR beta cDNA molecule for every two T cells. Donors were grouped into four age groups: young (average roughly 17 years), middle-aged (under 40), aged (around 60) and long-lived (roughly 80). To avoid experimental bias, donors of different ages were distributed randomly across sequencing lanes. For two donors (one aged 18 to 29 and one aged 80 or older), the study analyzed two additional independent replicas of 1 million unique cDNA reads from the same blood draw. Using deep sequencing normalized with unique cDNA molecular identifiers, the study measured how TCR beta repertoire diversity changes with age.

Donors were 40 or so systemically healthy Caucasian individuals from Russia aged roughly 6 to 90 years. Each donor gave approximately 9.3 milliliters of peripheral blood, collected into EDTA-treated Vacutainer tubes. Ficoll-Paque density-gradient centrifugation was used to isolate PBMCs, with at least 6.5 million per sample. Total RNA was extracted from PBMCs with Trizol reagent, with at least 6 micrograms obtained per sample. Naive CD45RAhigh/CD27high T cell percentages were measured by flow cytometry on a PBMC aliquot from every donor. Study-level results and caveats: Observed TCR beta diversity per million T cells fell roughly linearly with age, and a significant reduction was already apparent by age around 36. Conclusive comparison of naive and antigen-experienced compartments was prevented by the profiling of bulk unsorted PBMCs. A strong correlation was found between observed TCR beta diversity and the percentage of naive T cells measured by flow cytometry. Total diversity estimates from one million sequenced T cells were considered lower bounds and underestimates. Compared with the aged group, the long-lived group had more naive CD4+ T cells, fewer expanded clones and increased TCR diversity, suggesting age selection. Because the CMV infection status of the donors was unknown, age-related changes in expanded clonotypes may potentially have been confounded.

The library was built by means of 5' RACE. Reads for this sample came from an Illumina HiSeq 2500. A second PCR of roughly 6 to 11 cycles was performed with a sample-barcoded 5' primer and a J-beta primer mix. A unique molecular identifier was introduced onto each TCR beta cDNA molecule by a template-switch 5' adaptor carrying 12 random nucleotides. At least 2.5 million CDR3-containing paired-end reads were obtained from each sample. First-strand cDNA synthesis was performed from all RNA using the Mint cDNA synthesis kit, with priming by a TRBC-specific oligonucleotide. After uracil-DNA glycosylase treatment, a first 18-cycle PCR used universal primers M1SS and BC2_uni_R on all cDNA. The source study handled its data this way. For normalization, 1 million high-quality reads were randomly selected from each sample, with every read carrying a distinct molecular identifier. Instead of being binned into consensus sequences, reads that shared molecular identifiers were thrown out. MiTCR, with a Q25 quality threshold and the strictest error-elimination algorithm, was used for CDR3 identification, clonotype clustering and error correction. A nonparametric unseen species model with Euler transformation was used to estimate lower-bound total TCR beta diversity. TCRdb cleaned the public reads at Q25 with fastp, built clones with MiXCR and kept in-frame beta chains. Entries that share a CDR3 protein sequence are merged under the most common genes and DNA. The V and J calls here are based on TCRdb, not the publication. Recorded for this sample are about 680,000 distinct CDR3 sequences; roughly 49% of them occurred a single time. Around a third of the sample rests with the top ten.

Sequenced: blood. The receptor was isolated from a woman between 55 and 75 years old in good health. The chain was built from TRBV6-5 and TRBJ2-3; a tentative D call is TRBD2 (6 bases match). The nucleotide sequence reads as follows: TGTGCCAGCAGTCCCGCGGGACTCGCAGATACGCAGTATTTT. This encodes CASSPAGLADTQYF.